This T cell receptor beta chain was profiled in a study of T-cell reconstitution after alpha-beta-depleted transplantation in children (dated by TCRdb to about 2016). Describing the broader study: T-cell immune reconstitution after TCRalphabeta/CD19-depleted allogeneic hematopoietic cell transplantation in children was quantitatively tracked in the study by means of TCR repertoire profiling.

The method behind the library was PCR. The run used an Illumina HiSeq 2500. TCR libraries were prepared with molecular barcoding, using unique molecular identifiers to normalize TCRbeta repertoire quantification. TCRdb trimmed public reads at Q25 via fastp, called clones via MiXCR and kept in-frame beta chains. A single entry per CDR3 protein holds the most common genes and DNA from its merged rows. Present in this sample are some 300,000 distinct CDR3 sequences, approximately 7.3% of which were seen just once. Approximately 8.2% of the sample belongs to the ten largest clones. Trimmed from V: 0 bases; trimmed from J: 1 base; junction bases lacking a gene match: 6. CDR3 length: 18 amino acids, cysteine to phenylalanine. Only the CDR3 portion is preserved as DNA: 54 bases, with reading frame beginning at the first base. Per the germline V gene (reference sequence), LGHDT is the CDR1 and YNNKEL is the CDR2.

The treatment or condition label for this specimen denotes: allogeneic hematopoietic cell transplantation with graft depleted of TCRalphabeta T cells and CD19 B cells. TCRalphabeta/CD19-depleted allogeneic hematopoietic cell grafts were given to the transplant recipients, all of whom were children. What the study reported, not specific to this receptor: The high TCRbeta diversity at day 60 in some patients was ascribed to recipient T cells and intrathymic progenitors that had survived conditioning. Over subsequent months, a decline in hyperexpanded clone frequencies was noted, and after one year, T-cell counts and TCRbeta diversity were mostly ascribed to newly produced T cells. Apparently early alphabetaT-cell count recovery about two months after transplant reportedly relied on only several hundred rapidly expanded clones derived from non-depleted graft cells.

This clonotype was found many times. This clone's antigen is unknown. No quality values exist for individual bases; no much larger clone is one base distant. The chain was built from TRBV3-1 and TRBJ2-7; 13 bases in the junction line up with TRBD2. The clonotype comes from a female patient under 10 years old who had a stem cell transplant for Fanconi anemia, so the T cells may come from the graft donor. The sequencing here drew on peripheral blood, taken 360 days after TCRalphabeta/CD19-depleted stem cell transplant. The CDR3 reads as follows: CASSQERLAGGASYEQYF. The DNA sequence follows: TGTGCCAGCAGCCAAGAACGACTAGCGGGAGGAGCGTCCTACGAGCAGTACTTC.